Shown below are 13 T cell receptor beta chains from a single sample sequenced in a study of blood T cell repertoires in COVID-19. The assay was immunoSEQ multiplex PCR, and TCRdb's table has in-frame clones only and misses some. Of some 60,000 clones in the sample, 81% are singletons; the top ten hold over 25%. The source material was peripheral blood. The receptor set was obtained from an elderly woman with active or convalescent COVID-19.

In its sample, this clone was seen a few times. This chain connects TRBV28 to TRBJ1-5, with TRBD1 matching 8 bases. Trimming took 5 bases from V and 5 from J; bases not matched to a gene: 5. The CDR3 covers 14 residues. The V gene's germline CDR1 is MDHEN and CDR2 SYDVKM. CDR3 nucleotide sequence: TGTGCCAGCAGTAAAGGGGACAGGTATCAGCCCCAGCATTTT. Translating it yields CASSKGDRYQPQHF.

The chain combines TRBV6-5 with TRBJ2-1, with D possibly TRBD2 on 6 matching bases. Trimming cost V 7 bases and J 6 bases, with 13 bases left between them. Germline V CDR1 and CDR2: MNHEY, SVGAGI. CDR3 length: 13 residues. CDR3 in DNA: TGTGCCAGCAAGGAGGGAGTTTTCAATGAGCAGTTCTTC. Its protein product is CASKEGVFNEQFF.

In its sample, this clone was seen once. The chain is built from TRBV10-3 and TRBJ1-2; the match to TRBD1 covers 7 bases. This CDR3 region has 13 residues. The germline V gene encodes CDR1 ENHRY and CDR2 SYGVKD. The V segment lost 0 bases and the J segment 6 bases; nucleotides outside the gene matches: 1. Written as DNA, the CDR3 is TGTGCCATCAGTGAGTCCAGGGGGGATGGCTACACCTTC. Protein sequence: CAISESRGDGYTF.

The chain recombines TRBV6-5 with TRBJ1-3; D is perhaps TRBD1 (6 bases). CDR1 and CDR2 (germline): MNHEY, SVGAGI. Trimming stripped 5 bases from V and 0 bases from J, with 11 bases between. This CDR3 has 15 amino acids. The CDR3 DNA is TGTGCCAGCAGTCGAGGGACAAGCTCTGGAAACACCATATATTTT. Translated, it gives CASSRGTSSGNTIYF.

This clone appeared once. J is TRBJ2-1 and V is TRBV19; TRBD1 agrees at 9 bases. The CDR3 spans 16 residues. The germline V gene has CDR1 LNHDA and CDR2 SQIVND (reference sequence). After removal of 3 bases from V and 0 bases from J, the junction contained 3 bases not matched to a gene. CDR3 protein: CASSIDRGSSYNEQFF. CDR3 in DNA: TGTGCCAGTAGTATTGACAGGGGGAGCTCCTACAATGAGCAGTTCTTC.

There are a few counts of this clone. V is TRBV4-1 and J is TRBJ2-3, with D possibly being TRBD2 (5 bases). There are 11 residues in the CDR3. Trimming left V 8 bases short and J 8 bases short, with 11 bases between. Germline V gene data show CDR1 as MGHRA and CDR2 as YSYEKL. CDR3: CASADGGTQYF. CDR3 in DNA: TGCGCCAGCGCGGATGGAGGTACGCAGTATTTT.

The genes are TRBV14 and TRBJ2-5; perhaps TRBD1 as D (5 bases). The V end was cut by 2 bases, the J end by 13 bases, with 17 bases between. Germline CDR1 SGHDN, CDR2 FVKESK. The CDR3 is made up of 13 amino acids. The CDR3 region has the DNA TGTGCCAGCAGCCAATACCTCGAAGGGGATTGGTACTTC. Its protein is CASSQYLEGDWYF. Full variable domain (rest looked up from reference TRBV14 and TRBJ2-5): EAGVTQFPSHSVIEKGQTVTLRCDPISGHDNLYWYRRVMGKEIKFLLHFVKESKQDESGMPNNRFLAERTGGTYSTLKVQPAELEDSGVYFCASSQYLEGDWYFGPGTRLLVL.

The chain recombines TRBV10-2 with TRBJ2-3; D possibly corresponds to TRBD1 (6 bases). V was clipped by 4 bases and J by 2 bases, with 13 bases between them. This CDR3 is built from 15 residues. Germline CDR1 WSHSY, CDR2 SAAADI. CDR3 in DNA: TGCGCCAGCAGTGGGGCCAGGGGAAACACAGATACGCAGTATTTT. Translated, it gives CASSGARGNTDTQYF.

The DNA of the CDR3 is TGTGCCAGCACCCAAAAGCAACTCTATAATTCACCCCTCCACTTT. Translating it yields CASTQKQLYNSPLHF. The rearrangement uses TRBV6-6 and TRBJ1-6; D remains unclear. Germline assignment: CDR1 MNHNY and CDR2 SVGAGI (reference sequence). With 7 bases removed from V and 3 bases from J, the gap between germline ends came to 13 bases. This CDR3 has 15 amino acids.

The chain has TRBV5-6 and TRBJ1-4; D is undetermined. The ends were cut back, 6 bases at V and 5 bases at J, with 17 bases in the middle. This CDR3 comprises 15 residues. The V gene's germline CDR1 is SGHDT and CDR2 YYEEEE. DNA of the CDR3: TGTGCCAGCACCCCGGCGGGCAGGCCCAATGAAAAACTGTTTTTT. This sequence encodes CASTPAGRPNEKLFF.

Comment on this clone: The junction shows a germline mismatch at one end, possibly a read error. Here the CDR3 DNA reads TGTGCTAGCAGCCCGCGGACAGGGGAGACAGAGACCCAGTACTTC. Amino acid sequence: CASSPRTGETETQYF. The chain couples TRBV7-7 to TRBJ2-5; 9 nucleotides match TRBD1. The CDR3 runs to 15 residues. From germline, CDR1 is SSHAT and CDR2 FNYEAQ (reference sequence).

This chain connects TRBV5-1 to TRBJ2-2; the match to TRBD1 covers 7 bases. CDR1 and CDR2 from the germline V gene are SGHRS and YFSETQ. The ends lost 0 bases at V and 6 bases at J; junction bases unmatched: 5. The CDR3 sequence is 15 residues long. CDR3 residues: CASSLVTGSPGELFF. Here the CDR3 DNA reads TGCGCCAGCAGCTTGGTGACAGGGAGCCCCGGGGAGCTGTTTTTT. The variable domain in full, with the rest retrieved from reference TRBV5-1 and TRBJ2-2, is KAGVTQTPRYLIKTRGQQVTLSCSPISGHRSVSWYQQTPGQGLQFLFEYFSETQRNKGNFPGRFSGRQFSNSRSEMNVSTLELGDSALYLCASSLVTGSPGELFFGEGSRLTVL.

The J gene is TRBJ1-2, the V gene TRBV4-3, with a tentative D call TRBD1 (5 bases). V was trimmed by 0 bases and J by 2 bases, leaving 13 bases between them. The CDR3 contains 16 residues. Looked up from germline, CDR1 is LGHNA and CDR2 is YSLEER. The DNA for the CDR3 is TGCGCCAGCAGCCAAGATTCCCCAGGGTCGAACTATGGCTACACCTTC. Translation: CASSQDSPGSNYGYTF.